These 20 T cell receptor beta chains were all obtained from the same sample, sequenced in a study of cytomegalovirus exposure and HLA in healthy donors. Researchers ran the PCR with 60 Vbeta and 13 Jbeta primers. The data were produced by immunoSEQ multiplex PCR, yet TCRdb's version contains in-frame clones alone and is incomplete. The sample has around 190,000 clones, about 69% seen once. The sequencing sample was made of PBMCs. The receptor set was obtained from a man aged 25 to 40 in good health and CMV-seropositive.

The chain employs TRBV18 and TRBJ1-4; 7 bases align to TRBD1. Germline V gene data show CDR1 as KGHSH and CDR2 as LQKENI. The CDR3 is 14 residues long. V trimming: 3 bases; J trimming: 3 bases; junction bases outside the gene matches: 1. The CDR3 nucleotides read TGTGCCAGCTCACCCGACAGGGCTAATGAAAAACTGTTTTTT. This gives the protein CASSPDRANEKLFF.

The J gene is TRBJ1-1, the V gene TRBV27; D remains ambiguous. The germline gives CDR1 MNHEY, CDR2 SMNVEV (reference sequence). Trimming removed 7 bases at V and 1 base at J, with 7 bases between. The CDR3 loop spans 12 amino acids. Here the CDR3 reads CASNSGNTEAFF. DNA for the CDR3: TGTGCCAGCAATTCAGGGAACACTGAAGCTTTCTTT.

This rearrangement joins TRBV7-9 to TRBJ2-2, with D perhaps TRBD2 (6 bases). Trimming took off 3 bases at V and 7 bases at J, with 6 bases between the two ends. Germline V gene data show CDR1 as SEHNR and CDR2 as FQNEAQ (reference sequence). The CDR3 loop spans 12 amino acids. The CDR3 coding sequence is TGTGCCAGCAGCTTTAGCGGCGGGGAGCTGTTTTTT. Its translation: CASSFSGGELFF.

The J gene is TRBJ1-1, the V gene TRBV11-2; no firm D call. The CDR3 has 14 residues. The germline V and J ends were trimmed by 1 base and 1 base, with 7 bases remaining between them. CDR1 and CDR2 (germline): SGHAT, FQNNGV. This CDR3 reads CASSLVHPNTEAFF. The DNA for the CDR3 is TGTGCCAGCAGCTTAGTACACCCGAACACTGAAGCTTTCTTT. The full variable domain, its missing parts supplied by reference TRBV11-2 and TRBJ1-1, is EAGVAQSPRYKIIEKRQSVAFWCNPISGHATLYWYQQILGQGPKLLIQFQNNGVVDDSQLPKDRFSAERLKGVDSTLKIQPAKLEDSAVYLCASSLVHPNTEAFFGQGTRLTVV.

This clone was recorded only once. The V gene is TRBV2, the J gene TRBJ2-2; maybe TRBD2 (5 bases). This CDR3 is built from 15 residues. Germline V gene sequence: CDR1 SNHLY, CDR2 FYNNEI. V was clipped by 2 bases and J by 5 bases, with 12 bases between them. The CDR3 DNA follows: TGTGCCAGCAGTGAAACCCCGGGGTCAACCGGGGAGCTGTTTTTT. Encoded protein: CASSETPGSTGELFF. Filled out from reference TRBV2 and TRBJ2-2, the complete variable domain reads EPEVTQTPSHQVTQMGQEVILRCVPISNHLYFYWYRQILGQKVEFLVSFYNNEISEKSEIFDDQFSVERPDGSNFTLKIRSTKLEDSAMYFCASSETPGSTGELFFGEGSRLTVL.

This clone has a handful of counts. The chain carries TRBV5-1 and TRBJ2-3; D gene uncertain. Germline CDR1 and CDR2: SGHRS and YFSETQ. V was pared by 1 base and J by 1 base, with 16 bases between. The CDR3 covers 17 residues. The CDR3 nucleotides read TGCGCCAGCAGCTTGCACATTAAAGTGGTCGGCACAGATACGCAGTATTTT. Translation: CASSLHIKVVGTDTQYF.

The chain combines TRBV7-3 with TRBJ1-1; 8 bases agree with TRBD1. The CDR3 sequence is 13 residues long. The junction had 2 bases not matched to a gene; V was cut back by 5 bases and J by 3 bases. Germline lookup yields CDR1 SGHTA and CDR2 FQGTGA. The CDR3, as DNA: TGTGCCAGCAGCCAACAGGGGGACACTGAAGCTTTCTTT. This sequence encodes CASSQQGDTEAFF.

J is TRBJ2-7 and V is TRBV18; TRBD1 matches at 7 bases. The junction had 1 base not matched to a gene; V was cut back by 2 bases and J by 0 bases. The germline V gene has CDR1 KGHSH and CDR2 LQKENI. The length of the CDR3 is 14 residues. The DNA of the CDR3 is TGTGCCAGCTCACCAGGGGACAGCTCCTACGAGCAGTACTTC. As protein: CASSPGDSSYEQYF.

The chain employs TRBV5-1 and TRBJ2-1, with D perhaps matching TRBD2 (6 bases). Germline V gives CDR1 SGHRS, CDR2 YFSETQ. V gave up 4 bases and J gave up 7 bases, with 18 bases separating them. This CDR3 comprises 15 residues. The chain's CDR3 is CASSPDGGVLNEQFF. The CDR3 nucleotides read TGCGCCAGCAGCCCCGACGGGGGTGTATTAAATGAGCAGTTCTTC.

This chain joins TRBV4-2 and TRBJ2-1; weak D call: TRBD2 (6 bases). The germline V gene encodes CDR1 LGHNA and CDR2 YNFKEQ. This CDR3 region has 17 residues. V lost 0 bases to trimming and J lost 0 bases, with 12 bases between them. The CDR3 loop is CASSQEGSGDSYNEQFF. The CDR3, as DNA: TGTGCCAGCAGCCAAGAGGGGTCGGGAGACTCCTACAATGAGCAGTTCTTC.

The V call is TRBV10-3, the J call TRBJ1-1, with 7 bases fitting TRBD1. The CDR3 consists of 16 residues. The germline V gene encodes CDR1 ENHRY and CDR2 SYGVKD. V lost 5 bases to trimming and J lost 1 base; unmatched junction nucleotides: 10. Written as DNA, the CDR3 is TGTGCCATCAGTCCCGGGACAGCTAAAGAGAACACTGAAGCTTTCTTT. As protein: CAISPGTAKENTEAFF.

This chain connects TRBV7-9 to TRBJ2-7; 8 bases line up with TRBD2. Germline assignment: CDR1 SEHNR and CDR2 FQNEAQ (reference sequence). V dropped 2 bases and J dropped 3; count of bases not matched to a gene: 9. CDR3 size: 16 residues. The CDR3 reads CASSLSTGGWVYEQYF. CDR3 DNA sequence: TGTGCCAGCAGCTTATCGACGGGAGGGTGGGTCTACGAGCAGTACTTC.

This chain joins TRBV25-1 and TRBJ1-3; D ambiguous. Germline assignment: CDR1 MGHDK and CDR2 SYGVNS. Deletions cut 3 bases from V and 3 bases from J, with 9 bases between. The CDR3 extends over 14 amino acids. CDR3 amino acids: CASSDRGLGNTIYF. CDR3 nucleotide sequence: TGTGCCAGCAGTGACCGAGGGCTTGGAAACACCATATATTTT.

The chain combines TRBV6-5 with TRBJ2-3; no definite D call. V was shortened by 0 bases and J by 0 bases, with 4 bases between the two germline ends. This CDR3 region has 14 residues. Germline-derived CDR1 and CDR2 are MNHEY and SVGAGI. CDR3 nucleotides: TGTGCCAGCAGTTACTCACTTAGCACAGATACGCAGTATTTT. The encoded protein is CASSYSLSTDTQYF.

The CDR3 spells CASSKGQRGGFEYNEQFF. CDR3 coding DNA: TGTGCCAGCAGCAAAGGCCAGCGGGGGGGCTTCGAGTACAATGAGCAGTTCTTC. This sequence joins TRBV21-1 and TRBJ2-1; the table's D call, TRBD2, was not checked against the DNA. TRBV21-1 is a listed pseudogene. The CDR3 has 18 residues.

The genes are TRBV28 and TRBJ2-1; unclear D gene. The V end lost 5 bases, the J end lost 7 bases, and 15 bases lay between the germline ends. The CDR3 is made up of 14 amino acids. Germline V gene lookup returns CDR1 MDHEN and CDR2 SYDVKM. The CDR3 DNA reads TGTGCCAGCAGTAAGGCAGCGCGAGTGAATGAGCAGTTCTTC. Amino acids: CASSKAARVNEQFF.

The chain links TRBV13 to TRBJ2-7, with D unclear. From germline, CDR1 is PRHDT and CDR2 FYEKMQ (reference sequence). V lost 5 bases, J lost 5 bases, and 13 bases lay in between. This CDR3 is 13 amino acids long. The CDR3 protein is CASSIDPRDEQYF. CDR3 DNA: TGTGCCAGCAGCATTGACCCCCGGGACGAGCAGTACTTC.

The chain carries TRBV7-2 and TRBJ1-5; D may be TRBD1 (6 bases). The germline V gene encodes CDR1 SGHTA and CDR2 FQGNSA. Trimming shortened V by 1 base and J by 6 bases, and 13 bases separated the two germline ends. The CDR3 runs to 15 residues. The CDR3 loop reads CASSLGRGGGQPQHF. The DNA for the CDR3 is TGTGCCAGCAGCTTAGGTCGAGGGGGGGGTCAGCCCCAGCATTTT.

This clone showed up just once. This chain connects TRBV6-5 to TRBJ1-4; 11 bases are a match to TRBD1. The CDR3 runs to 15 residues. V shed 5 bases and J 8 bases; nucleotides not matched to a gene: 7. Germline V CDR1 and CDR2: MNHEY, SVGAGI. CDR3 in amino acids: CASSAAGTGGEKLFF. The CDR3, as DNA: TGTGCCAGCAGTGCGGCGGGGACAGGGGGAGAAAAACTGTTTTTT.

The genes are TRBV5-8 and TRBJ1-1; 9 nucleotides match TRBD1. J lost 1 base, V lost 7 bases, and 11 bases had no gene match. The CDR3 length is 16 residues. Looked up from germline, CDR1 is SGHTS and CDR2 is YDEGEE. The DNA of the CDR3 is TGTGCCAGCTGGCCGGGACAGGGACTCGGGAACACTGAAGCTTTCTTT. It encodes CASWPGQGLGNTEAFF.